This is a list of T cell receptor beta chains from one sample in a study of blood T cells in healthy people across ages. Using its own MiXCR run on the 5' RACE reads, TCRdb lists one record per CDR3 protein. This table has roughly 860,000 distinct CDR3 sequences, approximately 67% appearing once. The sample consisted of blood. The receptors shown here come from a man aged 30 to 45 in good health. The CDR3 runs from the conserved cysteine through the conserved F or W. D genes are given only for firm matches. Clone size appears in some rows only: once, few, many, or a class for an expanded clone.

>many|TRBV20-1|TRBD2|TRBJ2-1
CSARDRGRAGLRNEQFF
TGCAGTGCTAGAGATCGGGGGAGGGCAGGGTTGAGGAATGAGCAGTTCTTC
>few|TRBV28|.|TRBJ2-3
CASSLAYDTQYF
TGTGCCAGCAGTTTAGCTTACGATACGCAGTATTTT
>.|TRBV27|.|TRBJ1-6
CASSSWQGGSPLHF
TGTGCCAGCAGTTCCTGGCAGGGAGGTTCACCCCTCCACTTT
>.|TRBV30|.|TRBJ1-2
CAWDPRDSSGYTF
TGTGCCTGGGACCCCCGGGACTCATCGGGCTACACCTTC
>.|TRBV28|.|TRBJ2-3
CASSSGRGDTDTQYF
TGTGCCAGCAGTTCGGGCAGGGGGGACACAGATACGCAGTATTTT
>few|TRBV5-1|.|TRBJ2-1
CASSLDRLNEQFF
TGCGCCAGCAGCTTGGACAGGCTCAATGAGCAGTTCTTC
>.|TRBV14|.|TRBJ1-2
CASSQDPSYGYTF
TGTGCCAGCAGCCAAGACCCGAGCTATGGCTACACCTTC
>.|TRBV7-2|.|TRBJ2-1
CASSLEVGTYNEQFF
TGTGCCAGCAGCTTAGAAGTCGGCACTTACAATGAGCAGTTCTTC
>.|TRBV4-3|TRBD1|TRBJ2-7
CASSRDRGSTYEQYF
TGCGCCAGCAGCCGAGACAGGGGGTCGACCTACGAGCAGTACTTC
>.|TRBV29-1|TRBD1|TRBJ2-1
CSVEDLRGTGTTMRQFF
TGCAGCGTTGAAGATCTTCGCGGGACAGGGACTACAATGAGGCAGTTCTTC
>.|TRBV4-3|TRBD1|TRBJ2-3
CASSPLQGIPTQYF
TGCGCCAGCAGCCCGCTACAGGGGATACCTACGCAGTATTTT
>.|TRBV12-3/TRBV12-4|TRBD1|TRBJ2-1
CASSSRQGAGNEQFF
TGTGCCAGCAGTTCCCGACAGGGGGCGGGCAATGAGCAGTTCTTC
>.|TRBV6-5|.|TRBJ1-1
CASSYSGTTEAFF
TGTGCCAGCAGTTACTCTGGGACCACTGAAGCTTTCTTT
>.|TRBV6-5|TRBD2|TRBJ2-1
CASSASGGYNEQFF
TGTGCCAGCAGTGCTAGCGGGGGCTACAATGAGCAGTTCTTC
>.|TRBV20-1|TRBD2|TRBJ2-3
CSARTSGAYTQYF
TGCAGTGCTAGGACTAGCGGGGCCTATACGCAGTATTTT
>.|TRBV6-6|TRBD1|TRBJ1-2
CASSRDRAGYGYTF
TGTGCCAGCAGTCGTGACAGGGCAGGCTATGGCTACACCTTC
>.|TRBV6-2/TRBV6-3|.|TRBJ2-7
CASSYDPAAKERYEQYF
TGTGCCAGCAGTTACGACCCGGCGGCTAAGGAGAGGTACGAGCAGTACTTC
>.|TRBV9|.|TRBJ1-6
CAGSERERERNSPLHF
TGTGCCGGCAGCGAGAGGGAGCGGGAGAGGAATTCACCCCTCCACTTT
>few|TRBV4-3|.|TRBJ2-7
CASSQTTAVYEQYF
TGCGCCAGCAGCCAAACGACAGCGGTTTACGAGCAGTACTTC
>.|TRBV29-1|TRBD1|TRBJ2-7
CSVEGTGDSYEQYF
TGCAGCGTTGAAGGGACAGGGGATTCCTACGAGCAGTACTTC
>.|TRBV6-5|.|TRBJ2-7
CASRPKAGSHEQYF
TGTGCCAGCAGACCCAAGGCAGGGTCCCACGAGCAGTACTTC
>few|TRBV7-9|.|TRBJ2-1
CASALRYNEQFF
TGTGCCAGCGCCCTTAGGTACAATGAGCAGTTCTTC
>few|TRBV20-1|TRBD2|TRBJ2-5
CSARTSGVKETQYF
TGCAGTGCTAGAACTAGCGGGGTAAAAGAGACCCAGTACTTC
>.|TRBV20-1|TRBD1|TRBJ2-7
CSANDREVEQYF
TGCAGTGCCAACGACAGGGAAGTCGAGCAGTACTTC
>few|TRBV6-2/TRBV6-3|.|TRBJ2-4
CASSAVRGAKNIQYF
TGTGCCAGCAGTGCGGTGAGAGGAGCCAAAAACATTCAGTACTTC
>few|TRBV5-1|.|TRBJ2-1
CASAFRPGVNEQFF
TGCGCCAGCGCATTCCGGCCTGGGGTCAATGAGCAGTTCTTC
>.|TRBV5-1|TRBD2|TRBJ2-7
CASSLDWRGDSYEQYF
TGCGCCAGCAGCTTGGATTGGCGGGGGGACTCCTACGAGCAGTACTTC
>.|TRBV7-2|TRBD2|TRBJ2-5
CASSLERGGGNEQYF
TGTGCCAGCAGCTTAGAGCGGGGGGGTGGGAATGAGCAGTACTTC
>.|TRBV7-2|TRBD2|TRBJ2-5
CASSSRGLDVTQYF
TGTGCCAGCAGCTCAAGGGGACTAGATGTGACCCAGTACTTC
>.|TRBV6-2/TRBV6-3|TRBD1|TRBJ1-5
CASSTDRERDQPQHF
TGTGCCAGCAGTACGGACAGGGAAAGGGATCAGCCCCAGCATTTT
>few|TRBV9|.|TRBJ1-1
CASSDGVVAEAFF
TGTGCCAGCAGCGATGGGGTTGTGGCTGAAGCTTTCTTT
>.|TRBV4-1|.|TRBJ2-7
CASSQEIVRPYEQYF
TGCGCCAGCAGCCAAGAAATAGTCAGACCCTACGAGCAGTACTTC
>once|TRBV5-4|TRBD1|TRBJ2-7
CASRIQGANEQYF
TGTGCCAGCAGGATCCAGGGGGCGAACGAGCAGTACTTC